This paragraph reports one TCR beta chain. The data derive from a study of blood T cell repertoires in COVID-19. Trimming took off 0 bases at V and 4 bases at J, with 8 bases between the two ends. The V gene's germline CDR1 is SGHNT and CDR2 YYREEE (reference sequence). The CDR3 extends over 14 amino acids. Sequencing was performed with immunoSEQ multiplex PCR; in TCRdb, only in-frame clones are kept and a portion is missing. Here the sample spans over 130,000 clones, around 82% being singletons. The sequencing input was PBMCs or T cells enriched from blood (not recorded which). This receptor was taken from a man aged 45-60 years in a cohort exposed to, infected with or recovered from COVID-19 (not recorded which). This chain uses TRBV5-4 with TRBJ2-1; D remains ambiguous. CDR3 in amino acids: CASSLGLEYNEQFF. For the CDR3, the DNA is TGTGCCAGCAGCTTGGGCCTAGAGTACAATGAGCAGTTCTTC.